A selection of T cell receptor beta chains follows, all from one sample in a study of shared clonotypes between healthy human individuals. The protocol was immunoSEQ multiplex PCR, while the TCRdb copy is restricted to in-frame clones and leaves out a portion. The sample has roughly 2,000,000 clones, about 94% seen once. Sample: naive CD8+ T cells from PBMCs. The receptors stem from a man between 18 and 35 years old in good health. Some clones in this sample may be carry-over from other donors' samples. Each CDR3 is given with its conserved first and last residue. Fields, in order: clone size, CDR3 length, D gene, J gene, V gene, CDR3 DNA, CDR3 protein. A D gene is named only where the DNA matches it firmly. Size is stated for part of the rows, as once, few or many counts, or as a class when the clone is expanded.

. 12 . TRBJ2-1 TRBV28 TGTGCCAGCAGTTTGTGGACAGATGAGCAGTTCTTC CASSLWTDEQFF
once 16 TRBD1 TRBJ2-2 TRBV9 TGTGCCAGCAGCGCGGGACAGGGGGCTCGGACCGGGGAGCTGTTTTTT CASSAGQGARTGELFF
once 15 TRBD2 TRBJ2-1 TRBV4-1 TGCGCCAGCAGCCGGGGACTAGTGGTCTACAATGAGCAGTTCTTC CASSRGLVVYNEQFF
. 15 . TRBJ2-1 TRBV28 TGTGCCAGCAGCACTCCCCGTCGGTCCTACAATGAGCAGTTCTTC CASSTPRRSYNEQFF
. 16 . TRBJ2-6 TRBV28 TGTGCCAGCAGTTTACAGGTCTACTCTGGGGCCAACGTCCTGACTTTC CASSLQVYSGANVLTF
. 15 . TRBJ2-2 TRBV4-1 TGCGCCAGCAGCCAAGCCCCAGGGTTGGCCGGGGAGCTGTTTTTT CASSQAPGLAGELFF
. 15 TRBD2 TRBJ2-1 TRBV28 TGTGCCAGCAGTCTCCGACTAGCGGGGGACACTGAGCAGTTCTTC CASSLRLAGDTEQFF
. 16 . TRBJ1-1 TRBV29-1 TGCAGCGTAATAGGGGGGACTGGGGACTTCCCCCCTGAAGCTTTCTTT CSVIGGTGDFPPEAFF
. 16 TRBD2 TRBJ2-1 TRBV7-9 TGTGCCAGCAGCTTACGGACTAGCGGTAAAGAGAATGAGCAGTTCTTC CASSLRTSGKENEQFF
. 14 . TRBJ2-6 TRBV6-6 TGTGCCAGCGGCGGGGGCGCTGGGGCCAACGTCCTGACTTTC CASGGGAGANVLTF
. 13 TRBD2 TRBJ2-4 TRBV7-7 TGTGCCAGCAGTCCGGGGAGGGGTGACATTCAGTACTTC CASSPGRGDIQYF
. 15 TRBD2 TRBJ2-7 TRBV19 TGTGCCAGTAGTCCCGGGACTAGCAACCCCTACGAGCAGTACTTC CASSPGTSNPYEQYF
few 12 TRBD1 TRBJ2-7 TRBV7-9 TGTGCCAGCAGCTTCGGACAGGGCAAGCAGTACTTC CASSFGQGKQYF
. 15 TRBD1 TRBJ2-2 TRBV28 TGTGCCAGCATCGAACAGGGGGCGGATGCCGGGGAGCTGTTTTTT CASIEQGADAGELFF
few 12 . TRBJ1-1 TRBV5-6 TGTGCCAGCAGCGTGGGGGACACTGAAGCTTTCTTT CASSVGDTEAFF
. 13 . TRBJ1-1 TRBV7-8 TGTGCCAGCAGCTTTTCGGGTAGCACTGAAGCTTTCTTT CASSFSGSTEAFF
. 14 . TRBJ2-7 TRBV9 TGTGCCAGCAGCCTTTACGGAGGATGGGACGAGCAGTACTTC CASSLYGGWDEQYF
once 17 . TRBJ2-3 TRBV4-3 TGCGCCAGCAGCCAAGATTGGGGTTACCGCTCGAGCGATACGCAGTATTTT CASSQDWGYRSSDTQYF
. 17 TRBD1 TRBJ2-7 TRBV27 TGTGCCAGCAGCCTCGGACCCGGGACAGGGGTTGGTGTCGAGCAGTACTTC CASSLGPGTGVGVEQYF
. 16 . TRBJ1-2 TRBV7-9 TGTGCCAGCAGCTCCACCCAAAGACCGGGTAGTGATGGCTACACCTTC CASSSTQRPGSDGYTF
. 15 TRBD2 TRBJ2-1 TRBV19 TGTGCCAGTAGTACCCTAGCGGGACCCTACAATGAGCAGTTCTTC CASSTLAGPYNEQFF
. 14 TRBD1 TRBJ1-1 TRBV4-3 TGCGCCAGCAGCCGGGGACAGGGAGCCACTGAAGCTTTCTTT CASSRGQGATEAFF
. 15 TRBD2 TRBJ2-7 TRBV27 TGTGCCAGTAAAGCCGGGACTAGCGTGCTCTACGAGCAGTACTTC CASKAGTSVLYEQYF
once 13 . TRBJ2-5 TRBV10-2 TGCGCCAGCAGTGAGCGGTGGGGGGAGACCCAGTACTTC CASSERWGETQYF
. 15 TRBD2 TRBJ2-3 TRBV5-1 TGCGCCAGCAGCCTTGGGTTAGCGGGCCGAGATACGCAGTATTTT CASSLGLAGRDTQYF
once 14 . TRBJ1-5 TRBV7-9 TGTGCCAGCAGCTTGGGCCCTACGCCTCAGCCCCAGCATTTT CASSLGPTPQPQHF
. 17 . TRBJ2-5 TRBV7-9 TGTGCCAGCAGCTTAGCGGTTTGGTCCTTGAGTAATGTTACCCAGTACTTC CASSLAVWSLSNVTQYF
. 16 . TRBJ1-5 TRBV6-1 TGTGCCAGCAGTGAAGGTAGCCGGGAGGGCAATCAGCCCCAGCATTTT CASSEGSREGNQPQHF
. 14 TRBD1 TRBJ1-4 TRBV6-1 TGTGCCAGCAGTTCGGGACAGGGGAATGAAAAACTGTTTTTT CASSSGQGNEKLFF
. 13 TRBD1 TRBJ2-7 TRBV9 TGTGCCAGCAGTCCGGGACAGAACTACGAGCAGTACTTC CASSPGQNYEQYF
. 12 . TRBJ2-5 TRBV15 TGTGCCACCAGCGGGGACACGAGGGACCAGTACTTC CATSGDTRDQYF
. 14 . TRBJ1-5 TRBV6-5 TGTGCCAGCAGTTACAGGCAGAGCAATCAGCCCCAGCATTTT CASSYRQSNQPQHF
. 13 . TRBJ1-1 TRBV28 TGTGCCAGCAGTTTGCGCGAGAACACTGAAGCTTTCTTT CASSLRENTEAFF
. 13 . TRBJ1-2 TRBV29-1 TGCAGCGTTGAATCGAGGCAGAACTATGGCTACACCTTC CSVESRQNYGYTF
. 14 . TRBJ2-3 TRBV11-1 TGTGCCAGCAGGGCTAGCTTCTCAACAGATACGCAGTATTTT CASRASFSTDTQYF
. 14 TRBD1 TRBJ2-7 TRBV28 TGTGCCAGCAGTCTCCGGGACAGGGTTTGGGAGCAGTACTTC CASSLRDRVWEQYF
. 18 . TRBJ1-2 TRBV4-1 TGCGCCAGCAGCCAAGACCCACGGACAGCCAACATACTCTATGGCTACACCTTC CASSQDPRTANILYGYTF
. 17 . TRBJ2-5 TRBV4-1 TGCGCCAGCAGCCAAGATGCCCTGGGGGGGGCGATGGAGACCCAGTACTTC CASSQDALGGAMETQYF
. 14 . TRBJ1-1 TRBV6-1 TGTGCCAGCAGTGATCTCCGAAAGTGGGGGGAAGCTTTCTTT CASSDLRKWGEAFF
once 13 . TRBJ2-1 TRBV5-1 TGCGCCAGCAGCTTGCTTGGCTACAATGAGCAGTTCTTC CASSLLGYNEQFF
. 16 . TRBJ1-1 TRBV6-6 TGTGCCAGCAGTTACTCCTACAGGGAGCCGAACACTGAAGCTTTCTTT CASSYSYREPNTEAFF
few 14 . TRBJ2-6 TRBV2 TGTGCCAGCCAGAGTACCTCCGGGGCCAACGTCCTGACTTTC CASQSTSGANVLTF
. 13 . TRBJ1-5 TRBV30 TGTGCCTGGAGTGTGGGGGGACCTCAGCCCCAGCATTTT CAWSVGGPQPQHF
once 14 . TRBJ2-7 TRBV9 TGTGCCAGCAGCGTTGGAAGCGAACCCTACGAGCAGTACTTC CASSVGSEPYEQYF
. 15 . TRBJ2-3 TRBV27 TGTGCCAGCAGTTTCGTCGGCCGGAGCGCAGATACGCAGTATTTT CASSFVGRSADTQYF
. 15 . TRBJ1-5 TRBV4-3 TGCGCCAGCAGCCAAGATGTCTCGCACAATCAGCCCCAGCATTTT CASSQDVSHNQPQHF